This is a list of T cell receptor beta chains from one sample in a study of OX40 agonist ivuxolimab in advanced cancers. Data came from immunoSEQ multiplex PCR; TCRdb stores just in-frame clones and leaves some out. The sample includes fewer than 110,000 clones, more than 85% seen only once; the top ten take about 1.2%. This sample comprised CD4+ or CD8+ T cells sorted from blood, obtained in a trial of the OX40 agonist ivuxolimab. The receptors were gathered from an adult with an advanced solid tumor such as melanoma, head and neck, liver or kidney cancer. Both conserved end residues are part of each CDR3. The D gene is left open where the match is weak. Clone size is not always given. Where it is, it says once, few, many or a class for expanded clones.

few	TRBV4-3	TRBD1	TRBJ1-4	TGCGCCAGCAGCCAAGATAGAACAGGGGGTGGCGAAAAACTGTTTTTT	CASSQDRTGGGEKLFF
NA	TRBV18	TRBD1	TRBJ2-7	TGTGCCAGCTCACCAGGTGGGACAGTGACCTACGAGCAGTACTTC	CASSPGGTVTYEQYF
NA	TRBV19	TRBD2	TRBJ2-7	TGTGCCAGTAGTAGAGACCGACGGGCTAGCGGGAGAAGCGAGCAGTACTTC	CASSRDRRASGRSEQYF
NA	TRBV2	NA	TRBJ1-6	TGTGCCAGCAGCCGTGGGAATTCACCCCTCCACTTT	CASSRGNSPLHF
NA	TRBV11-3	NA	TRBJ2-3	TGTGCCAGCAGCTTTTCCGGACTCCACACAGATACGCAGTATTTT	CASSFSGLHTDTQYF
NA	TRBV18	TRBD1	TRBJ1-5	TGTGCCAGCTCGGTCGGACAGGGAAGTCAGCCCCAGCATTTT	CASSVGQGSQPQHF
NA	TRBV6-5	NA	TRBJ2-7	TGTGCCAGCTCTAGCCGTTACGAGCAGTACTTC	CASSSRYEQYF
NA	TRBV5-1	NA	TRBJ1-1	TGCGCCAGCAGCTTGACCGGGGTAAACACTGAAGCTTTCTTT	CASSLTGVNTEAFF
NA	TRBV2	TRBD1	TRBJ1-4	TGTGCCAGCAGTGTCTTTTTTCAGGGGGCGCATCTGTTTTTT	CASSVFFQGAHLFF
NA	TRBV5-1	TRBD1	TRBJ2-7	TGCGCCAGCAGCTTGGGGACAGGGGCCAACGAGCAGTACTTC	CASSLGTGANEQYF
NA	TRBV7-3	TRBD2	TRBJ2-7	TGTGCCAGCAGCCTTAGCGGGAGCGCTCGCGAGCAGTACTTC	CASSLSGSAREQYF
few	TRBV2	NA	TRBJ1-2	TGTGCCAGCAGTGAATTTGTGGAAAACTATGGCTACACCTTC	CASSEFVENYGYTF
NA	TRBV18	NA	TRBJ1-5	TGTGCCAGCTCACCGGACACGGGGAGTCAGCCCCAGCATTTT	CASSPDTGSQPQHF
NA	TRBV7-9	TRBD1	TRBJ1-1	TGTGCCAGCAGCTCAAGGACAGGGGGAGCTGAAGCTTTCTTT	CASSSRTGGAEAFF
once	TRBV28	NA	TRBJ1-5	TGTGCCAGCTCCGGCGATCAGCCCCAGCATTTT	CASSGDQPQHF
NA	TRBV5-6	NA	TRBJ2-7	TGTGCCAGCAGCTTTGACTCCTACGAGCAGTACTTC	CASSFDSYEQYF
NA	TRBV6-1	TRBD1	TRBJ1-1	TGTGGCTCGGACAGGGGGAACACTGAAGCTTTCTTT	CGSDRGNTEAFF
NA	TRBV10-3	NA	TRBJ2-1	TGTGCCATCAGTGAAACGGGGGTGAATGAGCAGTTCTTC	CAISETGVNEQFF
NA	TRBV5-6	NA	TRBJ1-5	TGTGCCAGCAGCTTGGATGCTCGGGATCAGCCCCAGCATTTT	CASSLDARDQPQHF
NA	TRBV5-1	TRBD1	TRBJ1-5	TGCGCCAGCAGACCTTCCCGGGACAGGGATTTTCATAGCAATCAGCCCCAGCATTTT	CASRPSRDRDFHSNQPQHF
NA	TRBV2	NA	TRBJ1-5	TGTGCCAGCACCCTGGCCCCCATGGGCAATCAGCCCCAGCATTTT	CASTLAPMGNQPQHF
NA	TRBV6-5	NA	TRBJ1-1	TGTGCCAGCAGTTACTCGTCATTGAACACTGAAGCTTTCTTT	CASSYSSLNTEAFF
NA	TRBV6-1	TRBD1	TRBJ2-1	TGTGCCAGCAGTGACATAGGGGGCTTCTCCTACAATGAGCAGTTCTTC	CASSDIGGFSYNEQFF
NA	TRBV18	NA	TRBJ2-7	TGTGCCAGCTCACCCGCAGGGATGATTTACGAGCAGTACTTC	CASSPAGMIYEQYF
NA	TRBV9	TRBD1	TRBJ2-5	TGTGCCAGCAGCGTAGCGGGGGGACAGGGGGAGACCCAGTACTTC	CASSVAGGQGETQYF
NA	TRBV11-1	NA	TRBJ2-7	TGTGCCAGCAGTTACCGAGGACAGCCCTACGAGCAGTACTTC	CASSYRGQPYEQYF
NA	TRBV28	TRBD1	TRBJ1-2	TGTGCCAGCAGTTCCGGACAGGGTATATATGGCTACACCTTC	CASSSGQGIYGYTF
NA	TRBV7-2	NA	TRBJ2-1	TGTGCCAGCAGCTTACCCGGGAGCAACGAGCAGTTCTTC	CASSLPGSNEQFF
NA	TRBV18	NA	TRBJ1-2	TGTGCCAGCTCACCGAACCTAGACTATGGCTACACCTTC	CASSPNLDYGYTF
NA	TRBV4-1	NA	TRBJ2-3	TGCGCCAGCAGCCAAGATTCTGGTTTTGTTGGCACAGATACGCAGTATTTT	CASSQDSGFVGTDTQYF
few	TRBV7-2	TRBD2	TRBJ2-7	TGTGCCAGCAGCACCGGGACTAGCGGTCGCGAGCAGTACTTC	CASSTGTSGREQYF
NA	TRBV19	NA	TRBJ1-1	TGTGCCAGTAATTTGGGAAAAATGAACACTGAAGCTTTCTTT	CASNLGKMNTEAFF
NA	TRBV27	NA	TRBJ1-2	TGTGCCAGCAGTTCTAACCCCTTGGAGGGATGGGGCTACACCTTC	CASSSNPLEGWGYTF
NA	TRBV6-5	TRBD1	TRBJ1-2	TGTGCCAGCAGTTACACGTTACAGGGGAACTATGGCTACACCTTC	CASSYTLQGNYGYTF
once	TRBV2	TRBD1	TRBJ1-5	TGTGCCAGCAGTAGACAGGGTCGGGGTAGCAATCAGCCCCAGCATTTT	CASSRQGRGSNQPQHF
NA	TRBV25-1	TRBD2	TRBJ2-7	TGTGCCAGCAGTGAGCCGGGACTAGCGGGCTACGAGCAGTACTTC	CASSEPGLAGYEQYF
NA	TRBV5-8	NA	TRBJ1-5	TGTGCCAGCAGCCTCTACCCCGGGGAGCCCCAGCATTTT	CASSLYPGEPQHF
NA	TRBV11-2	TRBD1	TRBJ1-4	TGTGCCAGCAGCCACCAGGGGGCATCTGAAAAACTGTTTTTT	CASSHQGASEKLFF
NA	TRBV2	NA	TRBJ1-5	TGTGCCAGCAGTGACGAAAGGGGTAGCAATCAGCCCCAGCATTTT	CASSDERGSNQPQHF
NA	TRBV4-3	NA	TRBJ1-4	TGCGCCAGCAGAAAACCTCAGGGGAATGAAAAACTGTTTTTT	CASRKPQGNEKLFF
NA	TRBV7-2	NA	TRBJ1-6	TGTGCCAGCAGCTTAGCGCGCCGGAGCGGATGGGATTCACCCCTCCACTTT	CASSLARRSGWDSPLHF
NA	TRBV7-3	TRBD1	TRBJ1-2	TGTGCCAGCAGCTCCCCAGGGGGTGAAGGCTACACCTTC	CASSSPGGEGYTF
NA	TRBV5-1	TRBD1	TRBJ2-1	TGCGCCAGCAGCACCGGGACAGGGACCAATGAGCAGTTCTTC	CASSTGTGTNEQFF
NA	TRBV7-3	NA	TRBJ2-1	TGTGCCAGCAGCTTAAACCCTACTGTGGGGGAGCAGTTCTTC	CASSLNPTVGEQFF
NA	TRBV5-4	TRBD2	TRBJ2-7	TGTGCCAGCAGCTTACCACCGACTAGCGGGAGGATCAACGAGCAGTACTTC	CASSLPPTSGRINEQYF
NA	TRBV27	TRBD1	TRBJ1-1	TGTGCCAGCAGTTCCGCGGGACAGGGTGACACTGAAGCTTTCTTT	CASSSAGQGDTEAFF
NA	TRBV4-3	TRBD1	TRBJ1-4	TGCGCCAGCAGCCAAGATACAGGGGGCGATGAAAAACTGTTTTTT	CASSQDTGGDEKLFF
once	TRBV2	NA	TRBJ2-6	TGTGCCAGCAGTGAACAGGGGAGCTCTGGGGCCAACGTCCTGACTTTC	CASSEQGSSGANVLTF
NA	TRBV7-2	TRBD2	TRBJ2-7	TGTGCCAGCAGATTAGCACAGCGGGAGAGCGGCGAGCAGTACTTC	CASRLAQRESGEQYF
NA	TRBV6-4	NA	TRBJ1-2	TGTGCCAGCAGTGACTCAGGGGAGGGTTATGGCTACACCTTC	CASSDSGEGYGYTF
NA	TRBV7-2	TRBD2	TRBJ2-1	TGTGCCAGCAGCTTAGTGGGACTAGCAAATGAGCAGTTCTTC	CASSLVGLANEQFF
NA	TRBV28	NA	TRBJ1-2	TGTGCCAGCAGTTTATCAGGGGTCTATGGCTACACCTTC	CASSLSGVYGYTF